Below, one T cell receptor (beta chain) is given with its context. The data stem from a study of blood T cell repertoires in COVID-19. Assay used: immunoSEQ multiplex PCR; TCRdb lists only in-frame clones, some missing. In the table there are more than 100,000 clones, about 82% of which are singletons. The specimen was peripheral blood. The sequence came from a man in his 60s with active or convalescent COVID-19.

The CDR3, as DNA: TGTGCCAGTAGTATACAGTTCGAAGCTTTCTTT. Translation gives CASSIQFEAFF. The chain joins TRBV19 to TRBJ1-1; D unresolved. CDR3 length: 11 residues. V was shortened by 2 bases and J by 8 bases, with 6 bases between the two germline ends. Per the germline V gene, CDR1 is LNHDA and CDR2 is SQIVND (reference sequence).